A selection of T cell receptor beta chains follows, all from one sample in a study of blood T cell repertoires in COVID-19. Assay: immunoSEQ multiplex PCR; the TCRdb copy retains only in-frame clones and omits some. The sample has 85,000 to 95,000 clones; around nine tenths are singletons. The sample comprised peripheral blood. Every receptor here comes from a woman older than 75 with acute or convalescent COVID-19. The CDR3 runs from the conserved cysteine through the conserved F or W.

cdr3_length,j_call,v_call,cdr3_aa
14,TRBJ2-7,TRBV30,CAWSQGHFTYEQYF
14,TRBJ2-5,TRBV9,CASSVGGQQETQYF
13,TRBJ2-7,TRBV5-1,CASRRETGSEQYF
15,TRBJ1-3,TRBV9,CASSVGDRRANTIYF
13,TRBJ1-2,TRBV19,CASSAQGAGGYTF
14,TRBJ1-2,TRBV19,CASTFDRGRRGYTF
17,TRBJ2-7,TRBV6-4,CASSGKEGLAGPNGQYF
17,TRBJ2-2,TRBV28,CASLVRDGGTNTGELFF
13,TRBJ1-1,TRBV11-1,CASSLARVERAFF
14,TRBJ1-6,TRBV5-6,CASTGGTYNSPLHF
15,TRBJ2-7,TRBV28,CASSPRGQGAYEQYF
12,TRBJ2-5,TRBV12-3/TRBV12-4,CASSITRETQYF
15,TRBJ1-1,TRBV19,CASSTMTGVDTEAFF
13,TRBJ1-2,TRBV5-1,CASSEGQGYGYTF
14,TRBJ1-2,TRBV2,CASMGQGLGYGYTF
17,TRBJ1-6,TRBV10-3,CAISDGDRGPYNSPLHF
14,TRBJ1-1,TRBV9,CASSVAPGNTEAFF
17,TRBJ1-6,TRBV28,CASSLGSDSLRNSPLHF
12,TRBJ1-2,TRBV6-5,CAGTGDGYGYTF
16,TRBJ2-5,TRBV19,CASSRIRTGGKETQYF
16,TRBJ2-5,TRBV5-1,CASSPGITGGGETQYF
15,TRBJ2-2,TRBV19,CASSIATGTAGELFF
14,TRBJ2-7,TRBV6-5,CASTRSGGRYEQYF
14,TRBJ2-7,TRBV21-1,CASSKETGPYEQYF
15,TRBJ2-5,TRBV19,CASSWQWGVQETQYF
14,TRBJ2-2,TRBV5-5,CASSFGGHTGELFF
15,TRBJ1-4,TRBV6-5,CASRMLTGGGEKLFF
16,TRBJ2-1,TRBV7-8,CASSFSELAGYNEQFF
14,TRBJ2-7,TRBV27,CASRLGQESHEQYF